The 25 T cell receptor beta chains listed next were all sequenced from one sample in a study of blood T cell repertoires in COVID-19. The method was immunoSEQ multiplex PCR; TCRdb's version includes in-frame clones alone and lacks a portion of them. Counted here are 190,000 or so clones, 80% to 90% occurring once; the ten biggest clones make up around 0.88%. Sequencing was done on a sample of peripheral blood. All receptors come from a woman under 30 who had recovered from COVID-19.

The rearrangement uses TRBV18 and TRBJ1-5; TRBD1 matches at 8 bases. The CDR3 runs 16 residues. From germline, CDR1 is KGHSH and CDR2 LQKENI. V was clipped by 3 bases and J by 2 bases; unmatched bases: 6. CDR3: CASSPTGVGGNQPQHF. DNA for the CDR3: TGTGCCAGCTCACCGACAGGGGTCGGGGGCAATCAGCCCCAGCATTTT.

There are a few counts of this clone. The chain combines TRBV5-1 with TRBJ1-1, with 11 bases that match TRBD1. Germline V gives CDR1 SGHRS, CDR2 YFSETQ. With V trimmed by 6 bases and J by 5 bases, 6 bases remained unmatched. The CDR3 contains 14 residues. The CDR3 sequence is CASTPGTGGTEAFF. DNA of the CDR3: TGCGCCAGCACCCCCGGGACAGGGGGGACTGAAGCTTTCTTT.

The genes are TRBV4-3 and TRBJ1-4; 7 bases are shared with TRBD1. J gave up 7 bases and V 0 bases, and 11 bases lay outside the gene matches. The germline gives CDR1 LGHNA, CDR2 YSLEER. The CDR3 has 17 amino acids. CDR3 residues: CASSQEVRGQAPEKLFF. The CDR3 DNA is TGCGCCAGCAGCCAAGAAGTTCGAGGACAGGCACCTGAAAAACTGTTTTTT.

The CDR3 sequence: CASSFQGLRGNEQFF. As DNA, the CDR3 is TGCGCCAGCAGCTTCCAGGGACTGAGGGGCAATGAGCAGTTCTTC. This sequence joins TRBV5-1 and TRBJ2-1; the D gene is possibly TRBD2 (6 bases). The ends were cut back, 2 bases at V and 6 bases at J, with 15 bases in the middle. This CDR3 has 15 residues. Per germline, CDR1 SGHRS and CDR2 YFSETQ.

This chain uses TRBV15 with TRBJ2-3; 7 bases fit TRBD2. The junction had 16 bases not matched to a gene; V was cut back by 7 bases and J by 6 bases. The CDR3 runs 16 residues. Germline CDR1 reads LNHNV; CDR2 reads YYDKDF (reference sequence). CDR3 sequence reads: CATTPVPREKPDTQYF. The CDR3 DNA follows: TGTGCCACCACCCCAGTACCGCGGGAGAAGCCGGATACGCAGTATTTT.

The chain links TRBV4-3 to TRBJ1-2, with TRBD1 as a possible D gene (5 bases). The CDR3 totals 15 residues. Germline values: CDR1 LGHNA, CDR2 YSLEER. The V and J ends lost 1 base and 4 bases respectively, with 13 bases between them. CDR3 nucleotides: TGCGCCAGCAGCCAAGCAGGGTCAAATAGCTATGGCTACACCTTC. Protein sequence: CASSQAGSNSYGYTF.

This sequence joins TRBV2 and TRBJ1-4, with TRBD1 matching 7 bases. Germline lookup yields CDR1 SNHLY and CDR2 FYNNEI. V lost 6 bases to trimming and J lost 4 bases; unmatched junction nucleotides: 5. The CDR3 is made up of 14 amino acids. CDR3 nucleotides: TGTGCCAGCAGGATACAGGGGATTAATGAAAAACTGTTTTTT. It encodes CASRIQGINEKLFF. Supplemented by reference TRBV2 and TRBJ1-4, the full variable domain reads EPEVTQTPSHQVTQMGQEVILRCVPISNHLYFYWYRQILGQKVEFLVSFYNNEISEKSEIFDDQFSVERPDGSNFTLKIRSTKLEDSAMYFCASRIQGINEKLFFGSGTQLSVL.

The chain is built from TRBV23-1 and TRBJ2-3; no clear D. TRBV23-1 is noted as an ORF with a role that remains uncertain. The CDR3 consists of 11 residues. V lost 3 bases and J 4 bases, leaving 2 bases between the germline ends. The CDR3 DNA reads as TGCGCCAGCAGTCACTCAGATACGCAGTATTTT. It is translated as CASSHSDTQYF.

This clone has a single count. CDR3 bases: TGCAGTGCTAGTGATACGAGGACAGATACGCAGTATTTT. It yields the protein CSASDTRTDTQYF. This chain uses TRBV20-1 with TRBJ2-3; no reliable D call. From germline, CDR1 is DFQATT and CDR2 SNEGSKA (reference sequence). Trimming stripped 3 bases from V and 3 bases from J, with 10 bases between. There are 13 residues in the CDR3.

The rearrangement joins TRBV7-8 to TRBJ1-2; 9 nucleotides agree with TRBD1. The CDR3 sequence is 16 residues long. J was trimmed by 6 bases and V by 2 bases; bases with no gene match: 10. Per the germline V gene, CDR1 is SGHVS and CDR2 is FQNEAQ. The CDR3 sequence: CASSLRTGQGYHGYTF. DNA for the CDR3: TGTGCCAGCAGCTTAAGGACAGGACAGGGGTATCATGGCTACACCTTC.

The rearrangement joins TRBV3-1 (or the pseudogene TRBV3-2) to TRBJ2-6, with 7 bases matching TRBD2. V gave up 6 bases and J gave up 0 bases; unmatched junction bases: 2. The CDR3 runs 15 residues. CDR1 LGHDT and CDR2 YNNKEL come from the germline V gene (reference sequence). CDR3 nucleotide sequence: TGTGCCAGCAGGGGGACTAACTCTGGGGCCAACGTCCTGACTTTC. This gives the protein CASRGTNSGANVLTF.

The CDR3 DNA follows: TGTGCCAGCAGCAGGAGGGAGGCGAACACCGGGGAGCTGTTTTTT. This sequence encodes CASSRREANTGELFF. This rearrangement joins TRBV7-7 to TRBJ2-2, with D maybe TRBD2 (6 bases). CDR1 and CDR2 (germline): SSHAT, FNYEAQ (reference sequence). The CDR3 has 15 amino acids. Trimming removed 5 bases from V and 0 bases from J, with 10 bases in between.

Comment on this clone: Other DNA sequences of this sample code for an identical CDR3. The V call is TRBV6-1, the J call TRBJ2-7, with 8 positions matching TRBD1. This CDR3 has 15 residues. The germline V gene has CDR1 MNHNS and CDR2 SASEGT. V was clipped by 1 base and J by 1 base; unmatched bases: 3. The CDR3 sequence: CASSEGTGGSYEQYV. Written as DNA, the CDR3 is TGTGCCAGCAGTGAAGGTACAGGGGGTTCCTACGAGCAGTACGTC.

The gene calls are TRBV6-5 and TRBJ1-1, with TRBD1 as a possible D gene (5 bases). The CDR3 covers 16 residues. Trimming stripped 0 bases from V and 2 bases from J, with 13 bases between. Per the germline V gene, CDR1 is MNHEY and CDR2 is SVGAGI. CDR3 nucleotides: TGTGCCAGCAGTTACTCGATGGTGGGGGGAAACACTGAAGCTTTCTTT. Protein sequence: CASSYSMVGGNTEAFF.

In this sample, this clone turned up once. The chain carries TRBV10-3 and TRBJ2-3; 7 bases match TRBD1. This CDR3 comprises 12 residues. Germline CDR1 is ENHRY and CDR2 is SYGVKD. Germline trimming cut 8 bases from V and 2 bases from J; bases unmatched to any gene: 1. CDR3 in amino acids: CAIGQATDTQYF. The CDR3 DNA reads as TGTGCCATCGGACAGGCCACAGATACGCAGTATTTT.

This sequence joins TRBV6-5 and TRBJ2-3, with D tentatively TRBD2 (6 bases). The V gene's germline CDR1 is MNHEY and CDR2 SVGAGI. The length of the CDR3 is 16 residues. V lost 0 bases and J lost 4, with 14 bases in between. The CDR3 nucleotides read TGTGCCAGCAGTTACTCCGGGACGGGGACTCCAGATACGCAGTATTTT. Its translation is CASSYSGTGTPDTQYF.

J is TRBJ2-5 and V is TRBV20-1; D may be TRBD2 (6 bases). The germline V gene has CDR1 DFQATT and CDR2 SNEGSKA (reference sequence). This CDR3 comprises 13 residues. The ends were cut back, 3 bases at V and 4 bases at J, with 12 bases in the middle. CDR3 amino acids: CSASGQGGETQYF. The DNA of the CDR3 is TGCAGTGCTAGTGGTCAGGGAGGAGAGACCCAGTACTTC.

The genes are TRBV6-2 or TRBV6-3 and TRBJ2-3; a possible D gene is TRBD2 (6 bases). Trimming left V 0 bases short and J 4 bases short, with 11 bases between. Germline V gives CDR1 MNHEY, CDR2 SVGEGT. The CDR3 runs 15 residues. CDR3 protein: CASSYSRDSSDTQYF. DNA for the CDR3: TGTGCCAGCAGTTACTCCCGGGACTCTTCAGATACGCAGTATTTT.

V gene TRBV4-2 combines with J gene TRBJ1-4; a possible D gene is TRBD1 (5 bases). V lost 0 bases and J 7 bases, leaving 12 bases between the germline ends. CDR3 length: 15 amino acids. Germline V gene sequence: CDR1 LGHNA, CDR2 YNFKEQ. This CDR3 reads CASSQDSRAGEKLFF. DNA for the CDR3: TGTGCCAGCAGCCAAGATAGCAGGGCTGGTGAAAAACTGTTTTTT.

The chain couples TRBV5-1 to TRBJ2-1; 7 nucleotides match TRBD1. Unmatched junction bases numbered 12, after V lost 2 bases and J lost 7 bases. The CDR3 runs 16 residues. Germline lookup yields CDR1 SGHRS and CDR2 YFSETQ. In DNA form, the CDR3 reads TGCGCCAGCAGCTTAGACTTTAGACAGGGTCTAAATGAGCAGTTCTTC. Amino acid sequence: CASSLDFRQGLNEQFF.

The CDR3 DNA is TGTGCCAGTAGTATAGACGAATTGCGGTTAGCGGGGGGATCGTCCCAAGAGACCCAGTACTTC. Translating gives CASSIDELRLAGGSSQETQYF. The J gene is TRBJ2-5, the V gene TRBV19, with 10 bases fitting TRBD2. V trimming: 0 bases; J trimming: 1 base; junction bases outside the gene matches: 17. The germline CDR1 and CDR2 sequences are LNHDA and SQIVND (reference sequence). This CDR3 has 21 amino acids.

This chain joins TRBV5-6 and TRBJ2-1; 8 bases line up with TRBD2. Germline V gene sequence: CDR1 SGHDT, CDR2 YYEEEE. This CDR3 is built from 14 residues. After removal of 1 base from V and 9 bases from J, the junction contained 6 bases not matched to a gene. CDR3 sequence reads: CASSLTGLGFEQFF. The CDR3 bases are TGTGCCAGCAGCTTGACGGGACTAGGTTTTGAGCAGTTCTTC.

The chain carries TRBV6-4 and TRBJ2-2; no clear D gene. The length of the CDR3 is 14 residues. V lost 6 bases and J 2 bases, leaving 10 bases between the germline ends. From germline, CDR1 is MRHNA and CDR2 SNTAGT. Here the CDR3 DNA reads TGTGCCAGCAGGACGGGTAGTAACACCGGGGAGCTGTTTTTT. This gives the protein CASRTGSNTGELFF.

V gene TRBV30 combines with J gene TRBJ1-6; D unresolved. In germline, CDR1 is GTSNPN, CDR2 SVGIG (reference sequence). The CDR3 contains 12 residues. V gave up 3 bases and J gave up 7 bases, with 7 bases separating them. In nucleotides, the CDR3 is TGTGCCTGGAGAAACCGGAATTCACCCCTCCACTTT. Protein: CAWRNRNSPLHF.

This clone occurred many times. J is TRBJ1-1 and V is TRBV3-1 (or the pseudogene TRBV3-2), with D possibly TRBD1 on 6 matching bases. From germline, CDR1 is LGHDT and CDR2 YNNKEL (reference sequence). The V gene lost 3 bases and the J gene lost 1 base, with 12 bases spanning the gap. The CDR3 has 15 amino acids. CDR3 bases: TGTGCCAGCAGCCAGGGAGACAGGCCGAACACTGAAGCTTTCTTT. This gives the protein CASSQGDRPNTEAFF.